Shown below are 20 T cell receptor beta chains from a single sample sequenced in a study of T-cell memory formation after mild COVID-19. TCRdb itself ran the 5' RACE reads through MiXCR, one entry per CDR3 protein. The table has about 110,000 distinct CDR3 sequences, roughly a sixth seen once; the top ten hold 5% to 6.5%. Sequences were obtained from PBMCs or a T cell subset sorted from them (not recorded which). Receptors originate from a young man who had mild COVID-19 (a few samples of this study predate the infection). Cell type and time point are not known.

This clonotype was counted a few times. The chain joins TRBV7-9 to TRBJ1-1; TRBD1 matches 7 bases. Trimming took 7 bases from V and 4 from J; bases not matched to a gene: 9. The CDR3 is made up of 14 amino acids. Germline V gene sequence: CDR1 SEHNR, CDR2 FQNEAQ (reference sequence). DNA for the CDR3: TGTGCCAGCACCCGAGGAGGGGGCGGCACTGAAGCTTTCTTT. Translating it yields CASTRGGGGTEAFF.

In its sample, this clonotype was seen a few times. This chain joins TRBV7-9 and TRBJ2-1; tentative D call: TRBD2 (5 bases). Germline values: CDR1 SEHNR, CDR2 FQNEAQ (reference sequence). The V gene lost 6 bases and the J gene lost 10 bases, with 16 bases spanning the gap. This CDR3 region has 13 residues. The CDR3 reads CASRPHARGEQFF. The CDR3 region has the DNA TGTGCCAGCAGGCCCCATGCGCGAGGGGAGCAGTTCTTC.

V usage is TRBV5-1 and J usage is TRBJ1-2, with unresolved D. Germline values: CDR1 SGHRS, CDR2 YFSETQ. The CDR3 totals 12 residues. The V and J ends lost 4 bases and 4 bases respectively, with 8 bases between them. DNA for the CDR3: TGCGCCAGCAGCCAAGACCCCTATGGCTACACCTTC. Translating gives CASSQDPYGYTF.

The chain uses TRBV12-3 or TRBV12-4 and TRBJ1-1, with a tentative D call TRBD1 (6 bases). Trimming stripped 6 bases from V and 1 base from J, with 15 bases between. The length of the CDR3 is 15 residues. The CDR3 sequence: CASSYLGGPNTEAFF. CDR3 DNA sequence: TGTGCCAGCAGCTACCTTGGGGGGCCGAACACTGAAGCTTTCTTT.

The CDR3, as DNA: TGTGCCAGCAATCGGGGGCAGACTGAAGCTTTCTTT. It specifies CASNRGQTEAFF. V is TRBV7-2 and J is TRBJ1-1; D might be TRBD1 (6 bases). This CDR3 has 12 residues. Germline loops: CDR1 SGHTA, CDR2 FQGNSA. The V end was cut by 7 bases, the J end by 5 bases, with 11 bases between.

This clonotype was observed at least ten times. The chain has TRBV7-2 and TRBJ2-3; 8 nucleotides align to TRBD2. CDR1 and CDR2 (germline): SGHTA, FQGNSA. The CDR3 spans 13 residues. V was pared by 5 bases and J by 4 bases, with 2 bases of the junction left unmatched. This CDR3 is CASSGGGSDTQYF. DNA for the CDR3: TGTGCCAGCAGCGGCGGGGGGTCAGATACGCAGTATTTT.

This clonotype turned up a few times. This chain links TRBV18 with TRBJ1-4; D might be TRBD1 (5 bases). This CDR3 region has 14 residues. CDR1 is KGHSH, CDR2 LQKENI, per germline. V lost 4 bases to trimming and J lost 11 bases, with 17 bases between them. This chain's CDR3 is CASSHDSLEDKLFF. CDR3 bases: TGTGCCAGCTCACATGACAGTTTGGAAGATAAACTGTTTTTT.

The chain combines TRBV7-2 with TRBJ2-5; no reliable D call. The ends were cut back, 1 base at V and 4 bases at J, with 10 bases in the middle. This CDR3 is 14 amino acids long. Germline CDR1 and CDR2: SGHTA and FQGNSA. CDR3 amino acids: CASSLGYISETQYF. CDR3 in DNA: TGTGCCAGCAGCTTAGGCTACATCTCAGAGACCCAGTACTTC.

The genes are TRBV6-5 and TRBJ1-1; no firm D call. Germline CDR1 is MNHEY and CDR2 is SVGAGI. The length of the CDR3 is 13 residues. The V and J ends lost 3 bases and 1 base respectively, with 6 bases between them. This CDR3 is CASSYLENTEAFF. The CDR3 nucleotides read TGTGCCAGCAGTTATCTGGAGAACACTGAAGCTTTCTTT.

This clonotype appeared once. This chain joins TRBV7-2 and TRBJ2-5; 7 nucleotides match TRBD2. With 3 bases clipped from V and 5 bases from J, the junction kept 12 bases outside the gene matches. Germline V gene sequence: CDR1 SGHTA, CDR2 FQGNSA. This CDR3 contains 16 residues. CDR3 in DNA: TGTGCCAGCAGCTTGGGACGACTAAGCGGGACCGAGACCCAGTACTTC. Translating it yields CASSLGRLSGTETQYF. Variable domain in full (rest from reference TRBV7-2 and TRBJ2-5): GAGVSQSPSNKVTEKGKDVELRCDPISGHTALYWYRQSLGQGLEFLIYFQGNSAPDKSGLPSDRFSAERTGGSVSTLTIQRTQQEDSAVYLCASSLGRLSGTETQYFGPGTRLLVL.

The rearrangement joins TRBV6-6 to TRBJ1-5; D remains unclear. The germline gives CDR1 MNHNY, CDR2 SVGAGI (reference sequence). This CDR3 contains 15 residues. Trimming left V 5 bases short and J 0 bases short, with 11 bases between. The CDR3 loop is CASSRLEDSNQPQHF. The CDR3 DNA reads as TGTGCCAGCAGTCGCTTAGAAGATAGCAATCAGCCCCAGCATTTT.

The rearrangement links TRBV6-5 to TRBJ1-6; tentatively, D is TRBD1 (5 bases). Germline loops: CDR1 MNHEY, CDR2 SVGAGI. V was trimmed by 5 bases and J by 9 bases, leaving 23 bases between them. The CDR3 has 17 residues. This chain's CDR3 is CASSNRDPPRGVSPLHF. The CDR3 bases are TGTGCCAGCAGTAACCGGGACCCTCCAAGAGGGGTTTCACCCCTCCACTTT.

The chain combines TRBV6-5 with TRBJ2-7, with a weak D call TRBD1 (5 bases). V was cut by 0 bases and J by 0 bases, with 9 bases left in between. The CDR3 is 15 amino acids. Germline assignment: CDR1 MNHEY and CDR2 SVGAGI. The chain's CDR3 is CASSYSVQGSYEQYF. The CDR3 bases are TGTGCCAGCAGTTACTCGGTTCAGGGCTCCTACGAGCAGTACTTC.

This clonotype was counted only a few times. This chain uses TRBV6-5 with TRBJ1-1; no definite D call. The CDR3 is made up of 13 amino acids. Germline CDR1 reads MNHEY; CDR2 reads SVGAGI. The V end lost 2 bases, the J end lost 1 base, and 5 bases lay between the germline ends. Here the CDR3 DNA reads TGTGCCAGCAGTTACCTTCGGAACACTGAAGCTTTCTTT. Its protein product is CASSYLRNTEAFF.

The table lists this clonotype with a few counts. The chain joins TRBV5-1 to TRBJ2-5; 10 positions agree with TRBD2. This CDR3 is 14 amino acids long. The germline CDR1 and CDR2 sequences are SGHRS and YFSETQ. The V and J ends lost 6 bases and 3 bases, in that order; junction bases with no gene match: 5. In DNA form, the CDR3 reads TGCGCCAGCAAACCGGGACTAGCGAAAGAGACCCAGTACTTC. It yields the protein CASKPGLAKETQYF.

CDR3 in DNA: TGTGCCAGCAGTTGGGGCGGCGACGAGCAGTACTTC. This translates into CASSWGGDEQYF. The V and J genes are TRBV11-2 and TRBJ2-7; possible D gene TRBD1, 5 bases. The germline gives CDR1 SGHAT, CDR2 FQNNGV. CDR3 length: 12 amino acids. The ends were cut back, 6 bases at V and 5 bases at J, with 11 bases in the middle.

This clonotype was seen only a few times. The chain has TRBV5-5 and TRBJ2-3; TRBD1 aligns across 9 bases. V gave up 0 bases and J gave up 4 bases; unmatched junction bases: 6. The CDR3 length is 16 residues. The germline V gene encodes CDR1 SGHKS and CDR2 YYEKEE (reference sequence). The CDR3 reads CASSLAWDREADTQYF. The CDR3 DNA reads as TGTGCCAGCAGCTTGGCCTGGGACAGGGAGGCAGATACGCAGTATTTT.

The V call is TRBV12-3 or TRBV12-4, the J call TRBJ2-2; possible D gene TRBD1, 6 bases. Deletions cut 3 bases from V and 7 bases from J, with 15 bases between. This CDR3 has 15 residues. CDR3 sequence (DNA): TGTGCCAGCAGTTTGGGGCAGGGGCGGATCGGGGAGCTGTTTTTT. It encodes CASSLGQGRIGELFF.

J is TRBJ2-1 and V is TRBV20-1, with D tentatively TRBD1 (6 bases). This CDR3 region has 13 residues. Trimming left V 6 bases short and J 6 bases short, with 15 bases between. CDR1 and CDR2 (germline): DFQATT, SNEGSKA (reference sequence). In DNA form, the CDR3 reads TGCAGTGCCCACGAGACAGGAGGCAATGAGCAGTTCTTC. Residues: CSAHETGGNEQFF.

This chain links TRBV5-1 with TRBJ2-5; 7 bases are shared with TRBD1. The CDR3 sequence is 14 residues long. Germline CDR1 SGHRS, CDR2 YFSETQ. With 0 bases clipped from V and 5 bases from J, the junction kept 4 bases outside the gene matches. The CDR3 sequence: CASSLGTGVETQYF. CDR3 bases: TGCGCCAGCAGCTTGGGAACAGGGGTCGAGACCCAGTACTTC.